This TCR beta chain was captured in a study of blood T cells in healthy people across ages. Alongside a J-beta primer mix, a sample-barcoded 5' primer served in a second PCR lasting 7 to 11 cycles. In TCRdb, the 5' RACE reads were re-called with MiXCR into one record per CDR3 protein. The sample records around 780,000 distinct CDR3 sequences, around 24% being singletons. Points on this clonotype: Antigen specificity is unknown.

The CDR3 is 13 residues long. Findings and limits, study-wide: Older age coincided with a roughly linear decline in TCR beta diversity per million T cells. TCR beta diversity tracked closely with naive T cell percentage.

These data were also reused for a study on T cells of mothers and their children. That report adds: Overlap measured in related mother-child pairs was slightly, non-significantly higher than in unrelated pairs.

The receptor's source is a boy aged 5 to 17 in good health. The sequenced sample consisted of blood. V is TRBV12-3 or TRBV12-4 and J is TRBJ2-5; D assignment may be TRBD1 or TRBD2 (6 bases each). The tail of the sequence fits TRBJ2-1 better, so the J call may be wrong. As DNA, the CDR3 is TGTGCCAGCAGTCGGGGGCACTACAATGAGCAGTTCTTC. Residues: CASSRGHYNEQFF.